This T cell receptor (beta chain) is drawn from a study of cytomegalovirus exposure and HLA in healthy donors. Primers included in the PCR were 60 Vbeta and 13 Jbeta primers. Sequenced by immunoSEQ multiplex PCR; TCRdb stores in-frame clones only, minus some. The sample has 95,000 to 110,000 clones, 66% seen once. Germline V gene sequence: CDR1 WNHNN, CDR2 SYGVQD (reference sequence). The J segment lost 3 bases and the V segment lost 6 bases, leaving 15 bases of the junction unmatched. The CDR3 is 18 residues long. This clone was detected a few times. Sequencing was done on a sample of PBMCs. The V gene is TRBV10-1, the J gene TRBJ1-5; TRBD1 matches 9 bases. The receptor's source is a woman aged 45-65 years in good health and CMV-seronegative. The CDR3 here is CASSAGTGSPRFNQPQHF. CDR3 nucleotide sequence: TGCGCCAGCAGCGCCGGGACAGGGTCCCCGCGATTCAATCAGCCCCAGCATTTT.